The 20 T cell receptor beta chains listed next were all sequenced from one sample in a study of blood T cell repertoires in COVID-19. Sequenced by immunoSEQ multiplex PCR; TCRdb stores in-frame clones only, minus some. The sample carries about 68,000 clones, approximately 88% recorded once. Sample: peripheral blood. The receptor set was obtained from a man aged 50 or older with active COVID-19.

V gene TRBV5-1 combines with J gene TRBJ2-1, with TRBD2 matching over 10 bases. Germline V gene data show CDR1 as SGHRS and CDR2 as YFSETQ. The junction had 7 bases not matched to a gene; V was cut back by 5 bases and J by 5 bases. The CDR3 runs 15 residues. The CDR3 loop reads CASRVAGGGHNEQFF. CDR3 nucleotides: TGCGCCAGCAGAGTAGCGGGGGGCGGGCACAATGAGCAGTTCTTC.

V and J are TRBV30 and TRBJ2-6, with 7 bases aligning to TRBD1. This CDR3 contains 14 residues. Germline V gives CDR1 GTSNPN, CDR2 SVGIG (reference sequence). V gave up 8 bases and J gave up 0 bases; unmatched junction bases: 4. The CDR3 loop is CAANRGSGANVLTF. The CDR3 DNA is TGTGCCGCGAACAGGGGCTCTGGGGCCAACGTCCTGACTTTC.

V gene TRBV4-2 combines with J gene TRBJ1-1; 7 nucleotides align to TRBD1. Trimming cost V 2 bases and J 7 bases; bases outside gene matches: 10. The CDR3 consists of 15 residues. The germline gives CDR1 LGHNA, CDR2 YNFKEQ. CDR3 coding DNA: TGTGCCAGCAGCCAACTAGCGACAGGGCGGGTTGAAGCTTTCTTT. It specifies CASSQLATGRVEAFF.

The genes are TRBV19 and TRBJ1-2, with D maybe TRBD1 (6 bases). Germline V lookup: CDR1 LNHDA, CDR2 SQIVND (reference sequence). This CDR3 has 13 residues. With 2 bases removed from V and 8 bases from J, the gap between germline ends came to 12 bases. CDR3 coding DNA: TGTGCCAGTAGTATAACCCAGGGGAGCGGCTACACCTTC. This translates into CASSITQGSGYTF. The variable domain in full, with the rest retrieved from reference TRBV19 and TRBJ1-2, is DGGITQSPKYLFRKEGQNVTLSCEQNLNHDAMYWYRQDPGQGLRLIYYSQIVNDFQKGDIAEGYSVSREKKESFPLTVTSAQKNPTAFYLCASSITQGSGYTFGSGTRLTVV.

The chain carries TRBV27 and TRBJ2-1; 7 nucleotides align to TRBD2. From germline, CDR1 is MNHEY and CDR2 SMNVEV (reference sequence). The CDR3 totals 16 residues. V lost 5 bases and J lost 1; bases outside the gene matches: 8. This chain's CDR3 is CASSPSRGESYNEQFF. For the CDR3, the DNA is TGTGCCAGCAGTCCATCCCGGGGGGAATCCTACAATGAGCAGTTCTTC.

This sequence joins TRBV4-2 and TRBJ1-1; the D is unclear. Germline CDR1 and CDR2: LGHNA and YNFKEQ. The V end lost 1 base, the J end lost 4 bases, and 7 bases lay between the germline ends. This CDR3 contains 13 residues. CDR3 in DNA: TGTGCCAGCAGCCAAGCGAGTACCACTGAAGCTTTCTTT. Amino acids: CASSQASTTEAFF.

This chain connects TRBV11-2 to TRBJ2-1, with D unclear. Trimming pared 3 bases from V and 11 bases from J, leaving 20 bases between. Germline assignment: CDR1 SGHAT and CDR2 FQNNGV. This CDR3 has 15 residues. As DNA, the CDR3 is TGTGCCAGCAGCTTGCCGTACCACCGTACAATGCAGCAGTTCTTC. Translating it yields CASSLPYHRTMQQFF.

The V gene is TRBV5-4, the J gene TRBJ2-1; 8 bases agree with TRBD1. There are 11 residues in the CDR3. CDR1 is SGHNT and CDR2 is YYREEE in the germline V gene (reference sequence). V was clipped by 9 bases and J by 7 bases; unmatched bases: 3. CDR3 DNA: TGTGCCACCAGGGGGCGGAATGAGCAGTTCTTC. Its protein is CATRGRNEQFF.

This chain links TRBV7-8 with TRBJ1-1; D gene unclear. CDR1 SGHVS and CDR2 FQNEAQ come from the germline V gene. Trimming removed 0 bases from V and 3 bases from J, with 17 bases in between. CDR3 length: 17 residues. Here the CDR3 reads CASSLAPWKGRDTEAFF. The CDR3 DNA is TGTGCCAGCAGCTTAGCCCCTTGGAAAGGGAGGGACACTGAAGCTTTCTTT.

The chain couples TRBV4-1 to TRBJ2-1; the match to TRBD1 covers 7 bases. The germline V gene encodes CDR1 MGHRA and CDR2 YSYEKL. This CDR3 is 16 amino acids long. With V trimmed by 4 bases and J by 0 bases, 6 bases remained unmatched. CDR3 amino acids: CASSRPTGSSYNEQFF. The CDR3 DNA is TGCGCCAGCAGCCGTCCGACAGGGAGCTCCTACAATGAGCAGTTCTTC.

The rearrangement joins TRBV2 to TRBJ1-4, with 10 bases aligning to TRBD1. V shed 5 bases, J shed 10 bases, and the junction held 7 bases outside the gene matches. Germline CDR1 reads SNHLY; CDR2 reads FYNNEI. The CDR3 contains 14 residues. The CDR3 reads CASSSGTGDGKLFF. CDR3 DNA: TGTGCCAGCAGTTCCGGGACAGGGGACGGAAAACTGTTTTTT.

This sequence joins TRBV7-9 and TRBJ2-3; D gene ambiguous. Trimming cost V 4 bases and J 2 bases, with 4 bases left between them. Germline CDR1 and CDR2: SEHNR and FQNEAQ (reference sequence). The CDR3 length is 12 residues. The CDR3 sequence is CASSSFTDTQYF. In nucleotides, the CDR3 is TGTGCCAGCAGCTCATTCACAGATACGCAGTATTTT.

This clone was seen once. The V gene is TRBV7-8, the J gene TRBJ1-2; no reliable D call. The CDR3 totals 11 residues. V was pared by 1 base and J by 14 bases, with 11 bases between. Germline assignment: CDR1 SGHVS and CDR2 FQNEAQ. CDR3 loop: CASSLGGSWTF. For the CDR3, the DNA is TGTGCCAGCAGCTTAGGAGGTTCATGGACCTTC.

This chain connects TRBV7-8 to TRBJ2-1; possible D gene TRBD1, 6 bases. CDR1 and CDR2 (germline): SGHVS, FQNEAQ. V shed 7 bases and J shed 6 bases, with 10 bases lying between them. The CDR3 covers 12 residues. The CDR3 spells CASTRTANEQFF. Written as DNA, the CDR3 is TGTGCCAGCACCCGGACAGCCAATGAGCAGTTCTTC.

This clone showed up just once. The genes are TRBV6-2 or TRBV6-3 and TRBJ1-2; perhaps TRBD1 as D (5 bases). V lost 5 bases and J 3 bases, leaving 13 bases between the germline ends. The CDR3 loop spans 14 amino acids. Germline V gene sequence: CDR1 MNHEY, CDR2 SVGEGT. The CDR3 region is CASSPLGPHYGYTF. The CDR3 DNA is TGTGCCAGCAGTCCGTTGGGGCCCCACTATGGCTACACCTTC.

The table lists this clone with a count of one. This chain connects TRBV6-5 to TRBJ2-1, with 8 bases matching TRBD1. V gave up 8 bases and J gave up 7 bases; unmatched junction bases: 7. From germline, CDR1 is MNHEY and CDR2 SVGAGI. CDR3 size: 13 residues. CDR3 DNA sequence: TGTGCCAGCGTCAGGGGGCCGGGGAATGAGCAGTTCTTC. The encoded protein is CASVRGPGNEQFF.

This clone has a single count. The chain combines TRBV30 with TRBJ2-2; TRBD2 matches at 8 bases. Losses at the gene ends were 0 bases for V and 7 bases for J; bases not matched to a gene: 7. CDR1 GTSNPN and CDR2 SVGIG come from the germline V gene (reference sequence). The CDR3 runs 15 residues. CDR3 sequence (DNA): TGTGCCTGGAGTGTCTCGGGGGGGCCCGACGGGGAGCTGTTTTTT. Its translation: CAWSVSGGPDGELFF.

The chain is built from TRBV9 and TRBJ1-2; a possible D gene is TRBD1 (6 bases). Trimming pared 3 bases from V and 1 base from J, leaving 10 bases between. Germline CDR1 SGDLS, CDR2 YYNGEE. The CDR3 runs 14 residues. For the CDR3, the DNA is TGTGCCAGCAGCGACAGGGCCCTTAACTATGGCTACACCTTC. This codes for CASSDRALNYGYTF. Full variable domain (rest looked up from reference TRBV9 and TRBJ1-2): DSGVTQTPKHLITATGQRVTLRCSPRSGDLSVYWYQQSLDQGLQFLIQYYNGEERAKGNILERFSAQQFPDLHSELNLSSLELGDSALYFCASSDRALNYGYTFGSGTRLTVV.

The chain employs TRBV3-1 (or the pseudogene TRBV3-2) and TRBJ2-3; 9 nucleotides line up with TRBD2. Germline CDR1 and CDR2: LGHDT and YNNKEL (reference sequence). The junction had 7 bases not matched to a gene; V was cut back by 1 base and J by 5 bases. The CDR3 is 16 residues long. CDR3 protein: CASSQGQRGVVDTQYF. Here the CDR3 DNA reads TGTGCCAGCAGCCAAGGGCAGCGGGGGGTCGTAGATACGCAGTATTTT.

This clone was counted a few times. The chain employs TRBV4-1 and TRBJ2-7; possible D gene TRBD2, 6 bases. CDR1 MGHRA and CDR2 YSYEKL come from the germline V gene. Trimming took 0 bases from V and 3 from J, leaving 21 bases between them. The CDR3 has 18 residues. CDR3 loop: CASSQEGPGTGTFYEQYF. For the CDR3, the DNA is TGCGCCAGCAGCCAAGAGGGGCCAGGGACTGGCACCTTCTACGAGCAGTACTTC.